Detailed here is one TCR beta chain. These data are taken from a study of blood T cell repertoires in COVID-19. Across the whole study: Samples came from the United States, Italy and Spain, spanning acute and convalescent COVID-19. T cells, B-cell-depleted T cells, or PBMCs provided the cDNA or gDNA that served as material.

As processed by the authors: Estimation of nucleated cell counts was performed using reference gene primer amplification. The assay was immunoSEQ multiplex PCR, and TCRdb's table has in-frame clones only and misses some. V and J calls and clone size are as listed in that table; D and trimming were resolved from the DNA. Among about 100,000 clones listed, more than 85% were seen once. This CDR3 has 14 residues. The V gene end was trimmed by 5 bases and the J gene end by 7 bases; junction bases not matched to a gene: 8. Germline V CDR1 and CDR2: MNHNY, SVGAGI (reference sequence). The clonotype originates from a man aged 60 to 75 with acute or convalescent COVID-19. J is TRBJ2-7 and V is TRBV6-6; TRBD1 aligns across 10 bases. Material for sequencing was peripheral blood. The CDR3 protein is CASSKGQGLGEQYV. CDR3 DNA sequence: TGTGCCAGCAGTAAGGGACAGGGGTTAGGGGAGCAGTACGTC.